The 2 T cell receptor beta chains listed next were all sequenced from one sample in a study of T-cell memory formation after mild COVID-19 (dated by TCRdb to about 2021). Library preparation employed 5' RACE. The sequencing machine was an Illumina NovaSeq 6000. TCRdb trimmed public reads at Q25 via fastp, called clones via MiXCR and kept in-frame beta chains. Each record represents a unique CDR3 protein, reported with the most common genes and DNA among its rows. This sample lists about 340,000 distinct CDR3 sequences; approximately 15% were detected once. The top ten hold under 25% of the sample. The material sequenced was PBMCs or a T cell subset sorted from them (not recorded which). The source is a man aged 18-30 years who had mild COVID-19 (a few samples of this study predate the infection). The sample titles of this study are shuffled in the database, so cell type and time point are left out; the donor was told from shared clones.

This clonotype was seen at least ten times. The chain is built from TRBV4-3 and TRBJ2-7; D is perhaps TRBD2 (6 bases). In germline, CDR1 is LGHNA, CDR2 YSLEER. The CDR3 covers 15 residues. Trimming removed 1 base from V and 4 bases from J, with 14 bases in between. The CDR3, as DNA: TGCGCCAGCAGCCAAGCGTTCCAGGAGGGATACGAGCAGTACGTC. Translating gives CASSQAFQEGYEQYV.

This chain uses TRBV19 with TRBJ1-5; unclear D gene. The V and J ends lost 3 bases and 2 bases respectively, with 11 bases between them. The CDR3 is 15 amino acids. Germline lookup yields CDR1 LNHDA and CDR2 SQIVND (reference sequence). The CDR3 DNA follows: TGTGCCAGTAGTATCGGGTCCTATGGCAATCAGCCCCAGCATTTT. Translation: CASSIGSYGNQPQHF.